The 4 T cell receptor beta chains given below trace back to one sample, sequenced in a study of beta chain features in type 1 diabetes. Expressed TCRB transcripts were sequenced after all isolated RNA was converted to cDNA. The protocol was immunoSEQ multiplex PCR, while the TCRdb copy is restricted to in-frame clones and leaves out a portion. The profile shows about 150,000 clones, over 8.5% of them singletons. The sample comprised central memory CD4+ T cells from blood. These TCRs come from a man aged 18 to 30 in good health.

Here the CDR3 reads CASSVQGSGANVLTF. In nucleotides, the CDR3 is TGTGCCAGCAGCGTGCAGGGGTCTGGGGCCAACGTCCTGACTTTC. J is TRBJ2-6 and V is TRBV7-3; D perhaps matches TRBD1 (6 bases). Trimming shortened V by 5 bases and J by 1 base, and 9 bases separated the two germline ends. Germline CDR1 SGHTA, CDR2 FQGTGA. The CDR3 sequence is 15 residues long. The whole variable domain, filled in from reference TRBV7-3 and TRBJ2-6, reads GAGVSQTPSNKVTEKGKYVELRCDPISGHTALYWYRQSLGQGPEFLIYFQGTGAADDSGLPNDRFFAVRPEGSVSTLKIQRTERGDSAVYLCASSVQGSGANVLTFGAGSRLTVL.

V and J are TRBV28 and TRBJ1-5; D unclear. CDR1 MDHEN and CDR2 SYDVKM come from the germline V gene. This CDR3 is 14 amino acids long. The V gene lost 4 bases and the J gene lost 8 bases, with 15 bases spanning the gap. CDR3 bases: TGTGCCAGCAGTTCCCCCGGGTTTAGGGAGCCCCAGCATTTT. Encoded protein: CASSSPGFREPQHF.

The V and J genes are TRBV15 and TRBJ2-7; D gene unclear. The V gene lost 2 bases and the J gene lost 1 base, with 6 bases spanning the gap. The V gene's germline CDR1 is LNHNV and CDR2 YYDKDF (reference sequence). The CDR3 has 13 amino acids. Here the CDR3 reads CATSRHQSYEQYF. CDR3 in DNA: TGTGCCACCAGCAGACATCAGTCCTACGAGCAGTACTTC. Full variable domain (rest looked up from reference TRBV15 and TRBJ2-7): DAMVIQNPRYQVTQFGKPVTLSCSQTLNHNVMYWYQQKSSQAPKLLFHYYDKDFNNEADTPDNFQSRRPNTSFCFLDIRSPGLGDTAMYLCATSRHQSYEQYFGPGTRLTVT.

This clone was seen more than once but under ten times. The CDR3 is CASSYGGNGANVLTF. CDR3 nucleotides: TGTGCCAGCAGTTACGGCGGTAATGGGGCCAACGTCCTGACTTTC. The chain recombines TRBV6-5 with TRBJ2-6; no definite D call. V was shortened by 2 bases and J by 3 bases, with 8 bases between the two germline ends. This CDR3 has 15 residues. Per germline, CDR1 MNHEY and CDR2 SVGAGI.